This TCR beta chain was captured in a study of blood T cell dynamics during melanoma immunotherapy. Study-wide points: Whether repertoire-driving clones were melanoma-specific could not be determined. Unlike progressors, later disease-control patients had W3 repertoires gaining clonality or diversity.

As to this clone: Its target is unknown.

This sample's time point: week 3, after first cycle of checkpoint inhibitor. Apart from a couple of fast progressors, RECIST 1.1 response was judged 12 weeks post-infusion. No patient had earlier systemic cancer treatment, concurrent immunosuppressants, or another active cancer. The CDR3 consists of 16 residues. Germline V gives CDR1 LGHNA, CDR2 YSLEER. Germline trimming cut 1 base from V and 3 bases from J; bases unmatched to any gene: 7. Sequencing was performed with immunoSEQ multiplex PCR; in TCRdb, only in-frame clones are kept and a portion is missing. The sample holds 25,000 to 35,000 clones, over 80% seen once.

The source of this sequence is a human donor with melanoma. The specimen comprised blood, sampled from a patient treated with checkpoint blockade. The gene calls are TRBV4-3 and TRBJ2-7, with TRBD1 identical over 9 bases. This chain's CDR3 is CASSQGAGTGFYEQYF. For the CDR3, the DNA is TGCGCCAGCAGCCAAGGCGCCGGGACAGGGTTCTACGAGCAGTACTTC.